This TCR beta chain came from a study of regulatory T cells in long-lasting Graves disease. Study information: Duration of antithyroid drug therapy among newly diagnosed Graves' patients was under 3 months.

Time point noted: newly diagnosed GD, antithyroid drugs for less than 3 months. RNA from PBMCs was the source of the TCR library. A blood draw put 8.5 to 10 milliliters of peripheral blood into EDTA tubes. This clonotype was found many times. This CDR3 has 15 residues. In germline, CDR1 is SQVTM, CDR2 ANQGSEA. Trimming took off 4 bases at V and 1 base at J, with 16 bases between the two ends. Relying on iRepertoire HTBI primers and Arm-PCR of CDR3 regions, the team built TCR beta libraries. TCRdb redid the calling of the multiplex PCR reads with MiXCR, one entry per CDR3 protein. The sample lists over 200,000 distinct CDR3 sequences, roughly 18% occurring once.

The receptor was derived from a female donor with Graves disease. The sequences come from peripheral blood mononuclear cells (PBMCs), collected at new diagnosis, from a patient treated with antithyroid drugs. V and J are TRBV29-1 and TRBJ1-1, with D tentatively TRBD1 (5 bases). CDR3 residues: CSVGYGAGRNTEAFF. Here the CDR3 DNA reads TGCAGCGTTGGATACGGGGCAGGAAGGAACACTGAAGCTTTCTTT.